The 17 T cell receptor beta chains below come from one sample, sequenced in a study of blood T cell repertoires in COVID-19. The data were produced by immunoSEQ multiplex PCR, yet TCRdb's version contains in-frame clones alone and is incomplete. In the table there are 450,000 to 500,000 clones, roughly 88% of which are singletons. Sequencing used peripheral blood. These receptors were obtained from a human donor in a cohort sampled during active COVID-19.

This clone was recorded only once. V is TRBV28 and J is TRBJ2-7; 11 bases map to TRBD2. CDR1 is MDHEN and CDR2 is SYDVKM in the germline V gene. The trim removed 5 bases at V and 5 bases at J, leaving 5 bases unmatched. The CDR3 is made up of 14 amino acids. The CDR3 region is CASSTSGRSHEQYF. The CDR3 nucleotides are TGTGCCAGCAGTACTAGCGGGAGATCCCACGAGCAGTACTTC.

The rearrangement joins TRBV5-4 to TRBJ2-4, with D perhaps TRBD2 (6 bases). This CDR3 contains 15 residues. The V and J ends lost 5 bases and 0 bases respectively, with 12 bases between them. Germline V gene data show CDR1 as SGHNT and CDR2 as YYREEE (reference sequence). The CDR3 loop reads CASRRDVLAKNIQYF. The CDR3 DNA follows: TGTGCCAGCAGGCGGGACGTTCTAGCCAAAAACATTCAGTACTTC. The full variable domain, in which reference TRBV5-4 and TRBJ2-4 provide the parts outside the CDR3, is ETGVTQSPTHLIKTRGQQVTLRCSSQSGHNTVSWYQQALGQGPQFIFQYYREEENGRGNFPPRFSGLQFPNYSSELNVNALELDDSALYLCASRRDVLAKNIQYFGAGTRLSVL.

This rearrangement joins TRBV5-8 to TRBJ2-6; 10 nucleotides match TRBD1. Germline loops: CDR1 SGHTS, CDR2 YDEGEE. Trimming removed 4 bases from V and 2 bases from J; junction bases left unmatched: 3. This CDR3 region has 16 residues. CDR3 sequence (DNA): TGTGCCAGCAGCCGCGGACAGGGGGCTGGGGCCAACGTCCTGACTTTC. This sequence encodes CASSRGQGAGANVLTF.

The chain employs TRBV3-1 (or the pseudogene TRBV3-2) and TRBJ2-3, with D maybe TRBD2 (5 bases). Trimming took 1 base from V and 5 from J, leaving 10 bases between them. Germline values: CDR1 LGHDT, CDR2 YNNKEL (reference sequence). The CDR3 has 14 residues. In nucleotides, the CDR3 is TGTGCCAGCAGCCAAGGAGAGGGCAGAGATACGCAGTATTTT. This sequence encodes CASSQGEGRDTQYF.

The chain uses TRBV6-2 or TRBV6-3 and TRBJ2-4; 12 nucleotides match TRBD2. CDR3 size: 17 residues. Trimming removed 6 bases from V and 3 bases from J; junction bases left unmatched: 9. Germline CDR1 MNHEY, CDR2 SVGEGT. CDR3 sequence reads: CASSSPWTSGVKNIQYF. CDR3 bases: TGTGCCAGCAGCTCCCCTTGGACTAGCGGGGTCAAAAACATTCAGTACTTC.

The chain has TRBV5-1 and TRBJ2-1; D ambiguous. Germline V gives CDR1 SGHRS, CDR2 YFSETQ. Trimming took 2 bases from V and 4 from J, leaving 10 bases between them. CDR3 length: 14 residues. Here the CDR3 DNA reads TGCGCCAGCAGCTTTGGCGGTTATTACAATGAGCAGTTCTTC. Protein sequence: CASSFGGYYNEQFF.

J is TRBJ2-2 and V is TRBV30; no definite D call. Germline-derived CDR1 and CDR2 are GTSNPN and SVGIG (reference sequence). This CDR3 has 11 residues. Trimming stripped 3 bases from V and 8 bases from J, with 7 bases between. Written as DNA, the CDR3 is TGTGCCTGGAGAAATCCTGGGGAGCTGTTTTTT. Protein sequence: CAWRNPGELFF.

This chain connects TRBV11-2 to TRBJ1-1, with 11 positions matching TRBD1. After removal of 4 bases from V and 1 base from J, the junction contained 2 bases not matched to a gene. The germline gives CDR1 SGHAT, CDR2 FQNNGV. The CDR3 consists of 15 residues. The CDR3 DNA sequence: TGTGCCAGCAGCTGGGGACAGGGGGGGAACACTGAAGCTTTCTTT. Its protein product is CASSWGQGGNTEAFF.

This clone has only a few counts. The chain uses TRBV5-1 and TRBJ1-1, with D possibly matching TRBD1 (6 bases). Trimming stripped 2 bases from V and 0 bases from J, with 8 bases between. Germline-derived CDR1 and CDR2 are SGHRS and YFSETQ. The CDR3 has 14 residues. The CDR3 nucleotides are TGCGCCAGCAGCTTAGGGACAATGAACACTGAAGCTTTCTTT. Protein sequence: CASSLGTMNTEAFF.

The chain combines TRBV19 with TRBJ2-7; 7 bases map to TRBD1. CDR1 LNHDA and CDR2 SQIVND come from the germline V gene (reference sequence). V dropped 3 bases and J dropped 0; count of bases not matched to a gene: 5. The CDR3 loop spans 15 amino acids. For the CDR3, the DNA is TGTGCCAGTAGTATCGGGACAGAAGGCTCCTACGAGCAGTACTTC. This gives the protein CASSIGTEGSYEQYF.

The chain combines TRBV28 with TRBJ2-7, with TRBD2 matching 10 bases. The V and J ends lost 3 bases and 3 bases, in that order; junction bases with no gene match: 8. The CDR3 has 16 amino acids. Germline-derived CDR1 and CDR2 are MDHEN and SYDVKM. In DNA, the CDR3 is TGTGCCAGCAGTTTCCCCAGCGGGAGGGCCGTCTACGAGCAGTACTTC. It is translated as CASSFPSGRAVYEQYF.

The genes are TRBV11-2 and TRBJ2-3; 13 nucleotides agree with TRBD2. With 3 bases clipped from V and 1 base from J, the junction kept 1 base outside the gene matches. Germline CDR1 and CDR2: SGHAT and FQNNGV. The CDR3 loop spans 16 amino acids. As DNA, the CDR3 is TGTGCCAGCAGCTTGGGGACTAGCGGGGGCACAGATACGCAGTATTTT. This gives the protein CASSLGTSGGTDTQYF.

V usage is TRBV14 and J usage is TRBJ2-1; 9 positions agree with TRBD1. V trimming: 1 base; J trimming: 12 bases; junction bases outside the gene matches: 1. The germline CDR1 and CDR2 sequences are SGHDN and FVKESK. This CDR3 has 12 amino acids. The DNA for the CDR3 is TGTGCCAGCAGCCAAGTGGACAGGGGGCAGTTCTTC. This translates into CASSQVDRGQFF.

The V call is TRBV3-1 (or the pseudogene TRBV3-2), the J call TRBJ2-7, with D possibly being TRBD1 (5 bases). V lost 4 bases and J lost 1, with 14 bases in between. This CDR3 comprises 15 residues. CDR1 and CDR2 from the germline V gene are LGHDT and YNNKEL (reference sequence). CDR3: CASSLLLDRSYEQYF. CDR3 bases: TGTGCCAGCAGCCTCCTCCTAGACAGATCCTACGAGCAGTACTTC.

The J gene is TRBJ2-1, the V gene TRBV6-5, with TRBD2 matching over 10 bases. V lost 4 bases to trimming and J lost 4 bases; unmatched junction nucleotides: 7. CDR1 and CDR2 (germline): MNHEY, SVGAGI. This CDR3 contains 16 residues. CDR3 amino acids: CASSWVAGGRYNEQFF. Here the CDR3 DNA reads TGTGCCAGCAGTTGGGTAGCGGGAGGACGATACAATGAGCAGTTCTTC.

The V and J genes are TRBV19 and TRBJ1-1; no clear D. V gave up 3 bases and J gave up 5 bases, with 10 bases separating them. The germline CDR1 and CDR2 sequences are LNHDA and SQIVND (reference sequence). CDR3 length: 13 residues. The CDR3 loop reads CASSMSRDTEAFF. Written as DNA, the CDR3 is TGTGCCAGTAGTATGTCACGGGATACTGAAGCTTTCTTT.

V is TRBV28 and J is TRBJ1-5; D is undetermined. CDR3 length: 13 amino acids. The V gene lost 5 bases and the J gene lost 6 bases, with 11 bases spanning the gap. Germline CDR1 MDHEN, CDR2 SYDVKM. The CDR3 nucleotides read TGTGCCAGCAGTGGACTCCTACGTCAGCCCCAGCATTTT. This translates into CASSGLLRQPQHF.